A single sample is the source of the 3 T cell receptor beta chains below, sequenced in a study of blood T cells in healthy people across ages. Then a second PCR, running about 7 to 11 cycles, was carried out with a sample-barcoded 5' primer and a J-beta primer mix. TCRdb ran MiXCR on the 5' RACE reads and lists one entry per CDR3 protein. The sample shows 600,000 to 800,000 distinct CDR3 sequences, 52% of them seen only once. The source material was blood. The receptors stem from a woman older than 75 in good health.

The V and J genes are TRBV7-2 and TRBJ2-2; D may be TRBD1 or TRBD2 (5 bases each). V was pared by 0 bases and J by 3 bases, with 11 bases between. This CDR3 comprises 16 residues. Germline V gene data show CDR1 as SGHTA and CDR2 as FQGNSA. CDR3: CASSLAGAGDTGELFF. CDR3 bases: TGTGCCAGCAGCTTAGCAGGGGCGGGTGACACCGGGGAGCTGTTTTTT. Complete variable domain (other parts from reference TRBV7-2 and TRBJ2-2): GAGVSQSPSNKVTEKGKDVELRCDPISGHTALYWYRQSLGQGLEFLIYFQGNSAPDKSGLPSDRFSAERTGGSVSTLTIQRTQQEDSAVYLCASSLAGAGDTGELFFGEGSRLTVL.

Concerning this clonotype itself: A much larger clone lies one base from this, so it may be a read error. The V and J genes are TRBV27 and TRBJ2-7, with TRBD1 identical over 10 bases. This CDR3 is 16 amino acids long. CDR1 is MNHEY and CDR2 is SMNVEV in the germline V gene (reference sequence). The CDR3 nucleotides read TGTGCCGGCAGTTTACGGGACAGGGGAAGGACCTACGAGCAGTACTTC. Its translation: CAGSLRDRGRTYEQYF.

This clonotype was observed once. CDR3 DNA sequence: TGTGCCAGCAGCTCTAGCGGAAACCTACTCACCGGGGAGCTGTTTTTT. This translates into CASSSSGNLLTGELFF. The chain uses TRBV7-8 and TRBJ2-2; 7 bases agree with TRBD2. With 4 bases clipped from V and 4 bases from J, the junction kept 9 bases outside the gene matches. Germline-derived CDR1 and CDR2 are SGHVS and FQNEAQ. The length of the CDR3 is 16 residues.